These 31 T cell receptor beta chains were sequenced from one sample in a study of cytomegalovirus exposure and HLA in healthy donors. Primers for the PCR totalled 60 Vbeta and 13 Jbeta. The assay was immunoSEQ multiplex PCR, and TCRdb's table has in-frame clones only and misses some. In the table there are about 130,000 clones, approximately 70% of which are singletons. Input material: PBMCs. The receptors were sampled from a woman aged 60 to 75 in good health and CMV-seropositive.

CDR3 in DNA: TGCGCCAGCAGCTTGGATTCTACAGGGGGCGCGAATGGCTACACCTTC. Its protein product is CASSLDSTGGANGYTF. The V and J genes are TRBV5-1 and TRBJ1-2; TRBD1 matches at 9 bases. Germline V gives CDR1 SGHRS, CDR2 YFSETQ. The CDR3 contains 16 residues. The V segment lost 0 bases and the J segment 6 bases; nucleotides outside the gene matches: 9.

This clone was seen only a few times. The V and J genes are TRBV6-5 and TRBJ1-3; D remains ambiguous. This CDR3 contains 14 residues. The V and J ends lost 2 bases and 1 base respectively, with 6 bases between them. The germline gives CDR1 MNHEY, CDR2 SVGAGI. The CDR3: CASSYEGSGNTIYF. The CDR3 coding sequence is TGTGCCAGCAGTTACGAGGGTTCTGGAAACACCATATATTTT.

This clone was recorded only once. This chain joins TRBV5-6 and TRBJ2-3; D unresolved. V gave up 2 bases and J gave up 6 bases, with 10 bases separating them. This CDR3 has 13 residues. Germline lookup yields CDR1 SGHDT and CDR2 YYEEEE. The CDR3 region has the DNA TGTGCCAGCAGCTTCGAGCGCGTGGATACGCAGTATTTT. Encoded protein: CASSFERVDTQYF.

This clone was counted between two and nine times. The V call is TRBV4-2, the J call TRBJ1-4; D is possibly TRBD1 (5 bases). The CDR3 loop spans 16 amino acids. The V gene lost 2 bases and the J gene lost 6 bases, with 16 bases spanning the gap. Germline V lookup: CDR1 LGHNA, CDR2 YNFKEQ. The CDR3 reads CASSQQRGRPDEKLFF. DNA for the CDR3: TGTGCCAGCAGCCAACAAAGGGGCAGGCCGGATGAAAAACTGTTTTTT.

The chain carries TRBV14 and TRBJ1-2; D remains unclear. V was clipped by 0 bases and J by 4 bases, with 9 bases between them. Germline V gene lookup returns CDR1 SGHDN and CDR2 FVKESK. The CDR3 is 14 amino acids. In DNA form, the CDR3 reads TGTGCCAGCAGCCAAGATGGTCGAGGCTATGGCTACACCTTC. It encodes CASSQDGRGYGYTF. Full variable domain (remainder filled in from reference TRBV14 and TRBJ1-2): EAGVTQFPSHSVIEKGQTVTLRCDPISGHDNLYWYRRVMGKEIKFLLHFVKESKQDESGMPNNRFLAERTGGTYSTLKVQPAELEDSGVYFCASSQDGRGYGYTFGSGTRLTVV.

The J gene is TRBJ1-1, the V gene TRBV18; D unresolved. In germline, CDR1 is KGHSH, CDR2 LQKENI. The CDR3 length is 14 residues. V was cut by 3 bases and J by 4 bases, with 12 bases left in between. CDR3 region: CASSPSLEITEAFF. The CDR3 DNA follows: TGTGCCAGCTCACCCAGTCTGGAGATCACTGAAGCTTTCTTT.

This clone was detected once. This chain connects TRBV30 to TRBJ2-7; 8 bases are a match to TRBD2. The CDR3 is made up of 16 amino acids. V was clipped by 2 bases and J by 2 bases; unmatched bases: 11. Looked up from germline, CDR1 is GTSNPN and CDR2 is SVGIG (reference sequence). DNA for the CDR3: TGTGCCTGGAGTACCCCGCCCGGGGGGGCTACCTACGAGCAGTACTTC. Protein sequence: CAWSTPPGGATYEQYF.

In its sample, this clone was seen a few times. The chain is built from TRBV18 and TRBJ2-1, with D maybe TRBD1 (5 bases). Germline assignment: CDR1 KGHSH and CDR2 LQKENI. Trimming removed 3 bases at V and 6 bases at J, with 15 bases between. This CDR3 contains 15 residues. CDR3 coding DNA: TGTGCCAGCTCACCCATGGACAAAGGATTCAATGAGCAGTTCTTC. Protein product: CASSPMDKGFNEQFF. The variable domain in full, with the rest retrieved from reference TRBV18 and TRBJ2-1, is NAGVMQNPRHLVRRRGQEARLRCSPMKGHSHVYWYRQLPEEGLKFMVYLQKENIIDESGMPKERFSAEFPKEGPSILRIQQVVRGDSAAYFCASSPMDKGFNEQFFGPGTRLTVL.

J is TRBJ2-5 and V is TRBV19; D ambiguous. Trimming shortened V by 1 base and J by 1 base, and 7 bases separated the two germline ends. Germline V lookup: CDR1 LNHDA, CDR2 SQIVND (reference sequence). This CDR3 has 14 residues. CDR3 in DNA: TGTGCCAGTAGTATAGGCGGCTTCCAAGAGACCCAGTACTTC. This codes for CASSIGGFQETQYF. The whole variable domain, filled in from reference TRBV19 and TRBJ2-5, reads DGGITQSPKYLFRKEGQNVTLSCEQNLNHDAMYWYRQDPGQGLRLIYYSQIVNDFQKGDIAEGYSVSREKKESFPLTVTSAQKNPTAFYLCASSIGGFQETQYFGPGTRLLVL.

The chain links TRBV11-2 to TRBJ1-4; no firm D call. The CDR3 sequence is 15 residues long. The V gene lost 5 bases and the J gene lost 8 bases, with 18 bases spanning the gap. Germline CDR1 and CDR2: SGHAT and FQNNGV. As DNA, the CDR3 is TGTGCCAGCAGCCTTCGAGGACTGAGAGGGGAAAAACTGTTTTTT. This translates into CASSLRGLRGEKLFF.

This chain connects TRBV28 to TRBJ1-1; 8 bases fit TRBD1. The germline V gene encodes CDR1 MDHEN and CDR2 SYDVKM. V trimming: 5 bases; J trimming: 5 bases; junction bases outside the gene matches: 10. The CDR3 covers 15 residues. CDR3 coding DNA: TGTGCCAGCAGTCCGCGGGACAGGTTTAAGACTGAAGCTTTCTTT. Encoded protein: CASSPRDRFKTEAFF.

CDR3 DNA: TGTGCCAGCAGGCCGCAGGGGGCCCATCCCTACGAGCAGTACTTC. It specifies CASRPQGAHPYEQYF. The chain uses TRBV13 and TRBJ2-7, with 8 bases matching TRBD1. This CDR3 has 15 residues. Trimming took 6 bases from V and 2 from J; bases not matched to a gene: 9. Germline CDR1 and CDR2: PRHDT and FYEKMQ (reference sequence).

This clone was seen a handful of times. The J gene is TRBJ1-1, the V gene TRBV5-1; 8 nucleotides align to TRBD1. The CDR3 totals 15 residues. Germline-derived CDR1 and CDR2 are SGHRS and YFSETQ. V lost 4 bases to trimming and J lost 1 base; unmatched junction nucleotides: 6. CDR3 coding DNA: TGCGCCAGCAGCACGCCGGACAGGGAGAACACTGAAGCTTTCTTT. Protein: CASSTPDRENTEAFF.

The V gene is TRBV28, the J gene TRBJ2-7; 10 bases line up with TRBD2. V shed 6 bases, J shed 4 bases, and the junction held 6 bases outside the gene matches. Germline lookup yields CDR1 MDHEN and CDR2 SYDVKM. The length of the CDR3 is 14 residues. The CDR3 DNA reads as TGTGCCAGCAGAACTAGCGGGATTCGTTACGAGCAGTACTTC. It specifies CASRTSGIRYEQYF.

This clone appeared a few times. For the CDR3, the DNA is TGTGCCACCAGCAGAGGAGGGACAACCACCGGGGAGCTGTTTTTT. Protein: CATSRGGTTTGELFF. The chain has TRBV15 and TRBJ2-2; D might be TRBD1 (6 bases). V lost 1 base to trimming and J lost 4 bases, with 10 bases between them. Germline V gene sequence: CDR1 LNHNV, CDR2 YYDKDF (reference sequence). CDR3 size: 15 residues. Full variable domain (missing parts from reference TRBV15 and TRBJ2-2): DAMVIQNPRYQVTQFGKPVTLSCSQTLNHNVMYWYQQKSSQAPKLLFHYYDKDFNNEADTPDNFQSRRPNTSFCFLDIRSPGLGDTAMYLCATSRGGTTTGELFFGEGSRLTVL.

The chain employs TRBV25-1 and TRBJ1-2, with 7 bases identical to TRBD1. CDR1 and CDR2 (germline): MGHDK, SYGVNS. The V gene end was trimmed by 2 bases and the J gene end by 4 bases; junction bases not matched to a gene: 7. This CDR3 is 15 amino acids long. The CDR3 is CASSEEGAARYGYTF. CDR3 bases: TGTGCCAGCAGTGAAGAGGGGGCAGCCCGCTATGGCTACACCTTC.

In DNA form, the CDR3 reads TGTGCCAGTAGTATATTATCTAGCGGCTCCTACGAGCAGTACTTC. Protein sequence: CASSILSSGSYEQYF. The chain has TRBV19 and TRBJ2-7, with 7 bases lining up with TRBD2. Germline loops: CDR1 LNHDA, CDR2 SQIVND (reference sequence). Trimming took 2 bases from V and 0 from J; bases not matched to a gene: 4. The CDR3 runs to 15 residues.

The chain uses TRBV5-1 and TRBJ2-3, with D maybe TRBD2 (7 bases). CDR3 size: 15 residues. CDR1 SGHRS and CDR2 YFSETQ come from the germline V gene. Trimming removed 6 bases from V and 0 bases from J, with 14 bases in between. The CDR3 DNA reads TGCGCCAGCACCTACGGCGGGGGCAGCACAGATACGCAGTATTTT. It codes for CASTYGGGSTDTQYF.

This clone was detected once. The chain couples TRBV9 to TRBJ2-1, with 8 bases aligning to TRBD2. The CDR3 runs 14 residues. The ends lost 1 base at V and 10 bases at J; junction bases unmatched: 7. CDR1 is SGDLS, CDR2 YYNGEE, per germline. The CDR3 nucleotides read TGTGCCAGCAGCGTATTCTTTAGCGGGGACGAGCAGTTCTTC. The encoded protein is CASSVFFSGDEQFF.

The chain links TRBV29-1 to TRBJ1-4, with D perhaps matching TRBD1 (5 bases). Germline lookup yields CDR1 SQVTM and CDR2 ANQGSEA. The CDR3 has 14 residues. V was trimmed by 8 bases and J by 5 bases, leaving 18 bases between them. This chain's CDR3 is CSFSRAGGNEKLFF. In DNA, the CDR3 is TGCAGCTTCTCGAGGGCGGGGGGGAATGAAAAACTGTTTTTT.

V gene TRBV6-1 combines with J gene TRBJ2-2; tentative D call: TRBD2 (6 bases). V was clipped by 6 bases and J by 3 bases, with 14 bases between them. CDR3 length equals 15 residues. Per germline, CDR1 MNHNS and CDR2 SASEGT. The CDR3 nucleotides are TGTGCCAGCAGCGCCGGAGGGGCGGACACCGGGGAGCTGTTTTTT. The encoded protein is CASSAGGADTGELFF.

The genes are TRBV2 and TRBJ1-2; D remains ambiguous. Trimming took off 5 bases at V and 4 bases at J, with 11 bases between the two ends. The CDR3 has 13 amino acids. Germline V gene sequence: CDR1 SNHLY, CDR2 FYNNEI. Written as DNA, the CDR3 is TGTGCCAGCAGTTCGGAGGGATCCTATGGCTACACCTTC. It codes for CASSSEGSYGYTF.

This clone was counted between two and nine times. The rearrangement joins TRBV15 to TRBJ1-5, with D unresolved. Per germline, CDR1 LNHNV and CDR2 YYDKDF (reference sequence). V gave up 8 bases and J gave up 6 bases, with 11 bases separating them. The CDR3 runs 12 residues. The chain's CDR3 is CATSRRGQPQHF. CDR3 coding DNA: TGTGCCACCTCCCGTCGGGGTCAGCCCCAGCATTTT.

This chain uses TRBV5-4 with TRBJ2-7; 8 nucleotides match TRBD1. J was trimmed by 5 bases and V by 2 bases; bases with no gene match: 12. Germline V lookup: CDR1 SGHNT, CDR2 YYREEE (reference sequence). The length of the CDR3 is 16 residues. The CDR3 nucleotides are TGTGCCAGCAGCTTACGGCAGGGGGCTACCTGGGACGAGCAGTACTTC. Its translation is CASSLRQGATWDEQYF.

Only a few counts were recorded for this clone. Here the CDR3 reads CASSVDLLTDTQYF. CDR3 coding DNA: TGTGCCAGCAGCGTAGACCTACTTACAGATACGCAGTATTTT. The rearrangement joins TRBV9 to TRBJ2-3; D uncertain. Germline V gene sequence: CDR1 SGDLS, CDR2 YYNGEE. This CDR3 is 14 amino acids long. The V end was cut by 0 bases, the J end by 3 bases, with 8 bases between.

This clone occurred a few times. The rearrangement uses TRBV7-9 and TRBJ2-2, with D unresolved. Trimming removed 6 bases from V and 3 bases from J, with 5 bases in between. CDR3 size: 12 residues. The germline V gene encodes CDR1 SEHNR and CDR2 FQNEAQ (reference sequence). The CDR3 spells CASSQDTGELFF. In nucleotides, the CDR3 is TGTGCCAGCAGTCAGGACACCGGGGAGCTGTTTTTT.

This clone has a count of ten or more. The chain carries TRBV14 and TRBJ2-3; 7 bases are a match to TRBD1. V shed 4 bases, J shed 3 bases, and the junction held 10 bases outside the gene matches. CDR1 is SGHDN and CDR2 is FVKESK in the germline V gene. The CDR3 consists of 16 residues. Written as DNA, the CDR3 is TGTGCCAGCAGCCCAAAGGGGACAGATAGGACAGATACGCAGTATTTT. Amino acid sequence: CASSPKGTDRTDTQYF.

The chain joins TRBV25-1 to TRBJ2-7; 9 nucleotides align to TRBD1. This CDR3 is built from 14 residues. V gave up 6 bases and J gave up 1 base; unmatched junction bases: 4. From germline, CDR1 is MGHDK and CDR2 SYGVNS. CDR3 bases: TGTGCCAGCAGAAGGACAGGGGTTTCCTACGAGCAGTACTTC. As protein: CASRRTGVSYEQYF.

V usage is TRBV4-1 and J usage is TRBJ1-5; D unclear. Looked up from germline, CDR1 is MGHRA and CDR2 is YSYEKL. CDR3 size: 13 residues. V was cut by 1 base and J by 4 bases, with 5 bases left in between. The CDR3 loop reads CASSQGQNQPQHF. CDR3 in DNA: TGCGCCAGCAGCCAAGGGCAGAATCAGCCCCAGCATTTT.

V is TRBV27 and J is TRBJ2-3; 7 bases agree with TRBD2. Germline V lookup: CDR1 MNHEY, CDR2 SMNVEV (reference sequence). This CDR3 is built from 14 residues. V lost 3 bases, J lost 5 bases, and 5 bases stayed unmatched. The CDR3 is CASSFEGRGDTQYF. CDR3 bases: TGTGCCAGCAGTTTTGAGGGGAGGGGAGATACGCAGTATTTT.

V and J are TRBV6-6 and TRBJ2-1; maybe TRBD2 (7 bases). This CDR3 has 16 amino acids. Germline V gene sequence: CDR1 MNHNY, CDR2 SVGAGI (reference sequence). Trimming took off 2 bases at V and 12 bases at J, with 23 bases between the two ends. This CDR3 reads CASSYPARGGGVGQFF. CDR3 DNA: TGTGCCAGCAGTTACCCCGCTAGAGGGGGGGGAGTCGGGCAGTTCTTC.